This paragraph covers one TCR beta chain sequence. Its antigen is unknown. The data originate from a study of T cell responses to AZD1222 COVID-19 vaccine. The CDR3 has 17 amino acids. With V trimmed by 4 bases and J by 1 base, 10 bases remained unmatched. The germline gives CDR1 MDHEN, CDR2 SYDVKM. General study points: Repertoires were sampled only after the peak T cell response.

Repertoires were generated with immunoSEQ multiplex PCR, while TCRdb's copy carries only in-frame clones and drops some. The repertoire holds roughly 99,000 clones, with 92% as singletons. The sample in question was peripheral blood, obtained 28 days after the second AZD1222 dose. The receptor comes from an adult who received the AZD1222 COVID-19 vaccine. V and J are TRBV28 and TRBJ2-3; 8 bases map to TRBD2. CDR3: CASSSISGVFGTDTQYF. The CDR3 region has the DNA TGTGCCAGCAGTTCCATTAGCGGGGTATTTGGCACAGATACGCAGTATTTT.